These T cell receptor beta chains were read from a single sample in a study of blood T cell repertoires in COVID-19. TCRdb's copy holds only in-frame clones and misses some; the assay was immunoSEQ multiplex PCR. This repertoire shows some 100,000 clones, around 80% found once; its top ten account for 6.5% to 8.5%. Sequencing used peripheral blood. These receptors were taken from a man aged 50 to 60 with active or convalescent COVID-19. CDR3s include the opening cysteine and the closing phenylalanine or tryptophan. D genes are given only for firm matches. Clone size appears in some rows only: once, few, many, or a class for an expanded clone.

J	V	size	D	DNA	CDR3
TRBJ2-5	TRBV4-3	NA	TRBD1	TGCGCCAGCAGCCAGATGACAGGGGACAAAGGGGCCCAGTACTTC	CASSQMTGDKGAQYF
TRBJ1-2	TRBV6-5	once	TRBD1	TGTGCCAGCAGTTCGGGACAGATTGGCTACACCTTC	CASSSGQIGYTF
TRBJ1-5	TRBV7-8	NA	NA	TGTGCCAGCAGCTCACAGGACGGGCAGCCCCAGCATTTT	CASSSQDGQPQHF
TRBJ2-1	TRBV5-4	NA	NA	TGTGCCAGCAGCCAGGGCGGGGATCTAACCTCCTACAATGAGCAGTTCTTC	CASSQGGDLTSYNEQFF
TRBJ2-1	TRBV19	NA	TRBD1	TGTGCCAGTAGCTCCGGGACAGACTACAATGAGCAGTTCTTC	CASSSGTDYNEQFF
TRBJ1-1	TRBV28	NA	NA	TGTGCCAGCAGTCAGGACAGCTTTGAAGCTTTCTTT	CASSQDSFEAFF
TRBJ2-5	TRBV5-4	NA	TRBD2	TGTGCCAGCAGTTTTGGGACTAGCGGGGGGGAGACCCAGTACTTC	CASSFGTSGGETQYF
TRBJ2-3	TRBV6-5	NA	TRBD2	TGTGCCAGCACGCAAGCGGGGGGGCCAGGAGATACGCAGTATTTT	CASTQAGGPGDTQYF
TRBJ1-2	TRBV5-7	once	TRBD1	TGTGCCAGCATTACCGGGACAGTGCACTATGGCTACACCTTC	CASITGTVHYGYTF
TRBJ1-4	TRBV29-1	NA	NA	TGCAGCGTTCCTGGGTCCCTAACCGGGGGAATTGAAAAACTGTTTTTT	CSVPGSLTGGIEKLFF
TRBJ2-3	TRBV7-2	NA	TRBD2	TGTGCCAGCAGTTTAGGTCCGGGAGCGGGGTCGGATACGCAGTATTTT	CASSLGPGAGSDTQYF
TRBJ1-1	TRBV2	NA	NA	TGTGCCAGCAGTGAAGAGGGGTTAACAGCTTTCTTT	CASSEEGLTAFF
TRBJ1-2	TRBV5-6	NA	TRBD1	TGTGCCAGCAGCTTGGCTCCGGGACAGATTAACTATGGCTACACCTTC	CASSLAPGQINYGYTF
TRBJ2-5	TRBV10-3	NA	TRBD2	TGTGCCATCAGTGGGGGGGGACTAGCGTCAGAGGTGGAGACCCAGTACTTC	CAISGGGLASEVETQYF
TRBJ1-2	TRBV5-8	NA	NA	TGTGCCAGCAGCTTGGGGGGCGCGGCCCTCTATGGCTACACCTTC	CASSLGGAALYGYTF
TRBJ1-5	TRBV10-3	NA	TRBD1	TGTGCCATCAGTGAGGGGACAGGGTACCAGCCCCAGCATTTT	CAISEGTGYQPQHF
TRBJ2-1	TRBV12-3/TRBV12-4	NA	NA	TGTGCCAGCAGTTTGGTGAGCAATGAGCAGTTCTTC	CASSLVSNEQFF
TRBJ2-3	TRBV5-1	NA	NA	TGCGCCAGCAGCTTGTTAGCGGAGTCCACAGATACGCAGTATTTT	CASSLLAESTDTQYF
TRBJ2-5	TRBV3-1/TRBV3-2	NA	TRBD1	TGTGCCAGCAGCCAAGAACAGGGGGTCGTGGAGACCCAGTACTTC	CASSQEQGVVETQYF
TRBJ1-1	TRBV7-2	NA	NA	TGTGCCAGCAGCCCCTCGGACATGAACACTGAAGCTTTCTTT	CASSPSDMNTEAFF
TRBJ1-5	TRBV15	NA	NA	TGTGCCACCAGCAGAGATTCCACAGCTAATCAGCCCCAGCATTTT	CATSRDSTANQPQHF
TRBJ1-1	TRBV5-1	few	NA	TGCGCCAGCAGCCGGGACAATAAGAACACTGAAGCTTTCTTT	CASSRDNKNTEAFF
TRBJ2-3	TRBV21-1	few	NA	TGTGCCAGCAGCAAACTAGCGGGGGACCCTTCTAGCACAGATACGCAGTATTTT	CASSKLAGDPSSTDTQYF
TRBJ1-6	TRBV3-1/TRBV3-2	NA	NA	TGTGCCAGCAGCCAGGGCGATAATTCACCCCTCCACTTT	CASSQGDNSPLHF
TRBJ1-4	TRBV27	once	TRBD1	TGTGCCAGCAGTTTTGGGGCAGGGGGGGAAAAACTGTTTTTT	CASSFGAGGEKLFF
TRBJ1-5	TRBV28	NA	NA	TGTGCCAGCACCCCAGGGTTGGTCAATCAGCCCCAGCATTTT	CASTPGLVNQPQHF
TRBJ2-2	TRBV4-3	NA	NA	TGCGCCAGCAGCCAGGAGGCTTTGGACACCGGGGAGCTGTTTTTT	CASSQEALDTGELFF
TRBJ2-7	TRBV15	few	NA	TGTGCCACCAGCAGAGATTATGCCGGTACCTACGAGCAGTACTTC	CATSRDYAGTYEQYF
TRBJ1-2	TRBV19	once	NA	TGTGCCAGTAGTTGGGACACTCCGGGCTATGGCTACACCTTC	CASSWDTPGYGYTF
TRBJ2-3	TRBV6-1	NA	NA	TGTGCCAGCAGTGAGACAGGTTTTATTACGCAGTATTTT	CASSETGFITQYF
TRBJ2-5	TRBV24-1	NA	NA	TGTGCCACCAGAAGCGGACTTCGACAAGAGACCCAGTACTTC	CATRSGLRQETQYF
TRBJ1-1	TRBV27	NA	NA	TGTGCCAGCAGTTTATCGAGACAGCTGAACACTGAAGCTTTCTTT	CASSLSRQLNTEAFF
TRBJ1-5	TRBV13	NA	NA	TGTGCCAGCAGCTTAGGAGGGGGCAATCAGCCCCAGCATTTT	CASSLGGGNQPQHF
TRBJ1-2	TRBV6-5	NA	TRBD1	TGTGCCAGCAGCCGGACAGGGAGGGGCTATGGCTACACCTTC	CASSRTGRGYGYTF
TRBJ1-1	TRBV6-6	few	NA	TGTGCCAGCAGTTATCCCCAGGAGGAGAACACTGAAGCTTTCTTT	CASSYPQEENTEAFF
TRBJ2-1	TRBV6-5	NA	NA	TGTGCCAGCAGCCGGACAGATTATTACAATGAGCAGTTCTTC	CASSRTDYYNEQFF
TRBJ2-3	TRBV11-2	NA	NA	TGTGCCAGCAGCCCCACGCCGGGAAGCACAGATACGCAGTATTTT	CASSPTPGSTDTQYF
TRBJ1-1	TRBV18	NA	TRBD1	TGTGCCAGCTCACCACTAGGGACAGGGGGCCGCACTGAAGCTTTCTTT	CASSPLGTGGRTEAFF
TRBJ2-2	TRBV29-1	NA	NA	TGCAGCGTTGAGGGTCAGGGGGGCGGGGAGCTGTTTTTT	CSVEGQGGGELFF
TRBJ2-3	TRBV24-1	NA	TRBD1	TGTGCCACCAGTGAGGCAGGGGGCCTAAGCACAGATACGCAGTATTTT	CATSEAGGLSTDTQYF